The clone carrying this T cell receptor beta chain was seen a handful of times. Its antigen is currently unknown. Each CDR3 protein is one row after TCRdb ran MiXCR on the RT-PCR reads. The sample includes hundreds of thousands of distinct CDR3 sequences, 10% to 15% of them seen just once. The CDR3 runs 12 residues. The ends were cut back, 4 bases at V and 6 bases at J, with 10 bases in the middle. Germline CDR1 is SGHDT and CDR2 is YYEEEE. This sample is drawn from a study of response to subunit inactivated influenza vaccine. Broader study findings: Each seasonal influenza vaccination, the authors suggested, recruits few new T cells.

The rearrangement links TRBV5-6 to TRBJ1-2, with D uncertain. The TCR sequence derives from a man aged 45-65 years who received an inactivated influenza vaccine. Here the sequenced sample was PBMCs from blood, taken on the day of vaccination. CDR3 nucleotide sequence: TGTGCCAGCAGCCGGTGGGGAGATGGCTACACCTTC. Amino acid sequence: CASSRWGDGYTF.